This T cell receptor (beta chain) was recorded in a study of radiotherapy plus CTLA-4 blockade in lung cancer. Study-wide context: With 31% of patients having disease control, objective responses were seen in approximately 17%.

Using immunoSEQ multiplex PCR, the repertoire was profiled, and TCRdb retains in-frame clones only, with some absent. Among approximately 30,000 clones, 80% to 90% were seen once, and the ten largest hold around 23%. General study findings and limits: Blood TCR clones of tumor origin expanded after radiotherapy plus ipilimumab. According to reports, early shifts in blood T cell clones, alongside interferon-beta, forecast response most accurately.

CTLA-4 blockade with ipilimumab, together with focal radiation, was given to patients with chemo-refractory metastatic non-small-cell lung cancer. Only one count was recorded for this clone. What it binds is unknown. The V end was cut by 5 bases, the J end by 5 bases, with 6 bases between. Germline V gene data show CDR1 as SGHVS and CDR2 as FNYEAQ. The CDR3 is made up of 11 amino acids. The TCR sequence derives from a human donor with non-small cell lung cancer that progressed on radiotherapy plus ipilimumab. Sequenced material: peripheral blood, taken from a patient treated with radiotherapy plus ipilimumab. The chain recombines TRBV7-6 with TRBJ2-5; D unresolved. CDR3 bases: TGTGCCAGCAGCCCTCGGGAGACCCAGTACTTC. It encodes CASSPRETQYF. Based on the CDR3 plus reference TRBV7-6 and TRBJ2-5, the full variable domain is GAGVSQSPRYKVTKRGQDVALRCDPISGHVSLYWYRQALGQGPEFLTYFNYEAQQDKSGLPNDRFSAERPEGSISTLTIQRTEQRDSAMYRCASSPRETQYFGPGTRLLVL.